This T cell receptor (beta chain) is from a study of blood T cell repertoires in COVID-19 (TCRdb year 2020). Study-level background: Samples covering the acute and convalescent phases of COVID-19 were provided by collaborators in the United States, Italy and Spain. The prospective study material was composed of cDNA or gDNA derived from T cells, B-cell-depleted T cells, or PBMCs. Subjects who had been exposed to COVID-19, were actively infected with it, or had recovered from it provided the deeply sampled blood TCRbeta repertoires that made up the dataset. The repertoires were released in a freely available public database intended as a resource for research on the immune response to SARS-CoV-2. Samples were obtained from the ongoing ImmuneRACE study (first 160 participants) and from over a thousand subjects provided by 6 global collaborators. Nearly every sample came with metadata listing a de-identified subject ID, COVID-19 status, age in years and sex. Where available, HLA class I and class II types were taken from metadata supplied by the sample provider and were not determined by assay-based typing. The paper as a whole reports these results and caveats: The quantity of clinical and demographic metadata differed by source and by participant and was supplied without curation.

The immunoSEQ Assay, a bias-controlled multiplex PCR, was used to amplify TCRbeta CDR3 regions from genomic DNA. In the original analysis: The number of nucleated cells in each sample was estimated from the amplification of reference gene primers within the assay. To quantify the absolute abundance of each unique TCRbeta CDR3 rearrangement, sequence reads were collapsed and filtered. For each sample, productive Simpson clonality was calculated by taking the square root of Simpson's diversity index across productive rearrangements. The table was pulled from immuneACCESS by TCRdb, which kept in-frame rearrangements only. Such tables lose some clones; where checked, under half of the loss comes from unresolved V genes, and the rest has no known cause. The V and J calls and clone size were taken over from that table, and D and trimming were inferred from the DNA. Within this sample are approximately 120,000 clones, with more than 80% of them counted one time only. Roughly 4.5% of the sample belongs to the ten largest clones.

About this clone itself: This clone's antigen is unknown. Base qualities are not provided; no much larger clone lies one nucleotide away.

Whole blood was collected in K2EDTA tubes by collaborating institutions according to the institutions' own protocols. For TCRbeta analysis, collaborators shipped samples as frozen whole blood, isolated PBMCs, or DNA extracted from either of those sample types. Deletion took 6 bases off V and 9 bases off J, with a span of 17 bases between the germline ends. Via the germline V gene, CDR1 is MNHEY and CDR2 SVGAGI. The CDR3, cysteine through phenylalanine, is 13 amino acids long. The read is trimmed to its CDR3 DNA, 39 bases read in frame from base 1. The TCR originated in a human donor in a cohort sampled during active COVID-19. Sequencing was done on a sample of peripheral blood. The chain joins TRBV6-5 to TRBJ2-5, with TRBD2 as a weak D call on 7 bases. The CDR3 region: CASRSRGALAQYF. The nucleotide sequence is given as TGTGCCAGCAGAAGCCGGGGGGCGCTCGCCCAGTACTTC.